This T cell receptor (beta chain) was identified in a study of blood T cell repertoires in COVID-19. The CDR3 extends over 13 amino acids. Per the germline V gene, CDR1 is SGDLS and CDR2 is YYNGEE. V was trimmed by 3 bases and J by 7 bases, leaving 13 bases between them. Measured with immunoSEQ multiplex PCR; TCRdb has only the in-frame clones, and not every one. Of 150,000 to 200,000 clones listed, approximately 87% are singletons. The sequencing sample was made of peripheral blood. The chain is built from TRBV9 and TRBJ1-2, with no clear D. The sequence was obtained from a young woman who had recovered from COVID-19. The CDR3 DNA reads as TGTGCCAGCAGCGACCGAGGCCGACGTGGCTACACCTTC. Translation: CASSDRGRRGYTF.